The 13 T cell receptor beta chains below come from one sample, sequenced in a study of regulatory T cells in long-lasting Graves disease. Library construction for TCR beta used iRepertoire HTBI primers and Arm-PCR of CDR3 regions. TCRdb used MiXCR to reprocess the multiplex PCR reads, holding one entry per CDR3 protein. The sample has hundreds of thousands of distinct CDR3 sequences, about 17% seen once; the top ten hold around a tenth. Time point reported: newly diagnosed GD, antithyroid drugs for less than 3 months. RNA extracted from PBMCs served as the sequencing template. The same specimen was also included in a second study, on T cells in Graves' hyperthyroidism and ophthalmopathy.

The sample in question was peripheral blood mononuclear cells (PBMCs), obtained at new diagnosis, from a patient treated with antithyroid drugs. The receptors come from a woman aged 25 to 39 with Graves disease.

This chain links TRBV7-8 with TRBJ1-1; D remains ambiguous. Germline CDR1 and CDR2: SGHVS and FQNEAQ. CDR3 length: 14 amino acids. Deletions cut 5 bases from V and 0 bases from J, with 10 bases between. This CDR3 reads CASSPRDMNTEAFF. Here the CDR3 DNA reads TGTGCCAGCAGCCCTCGAGACATGAACACTGAAGCTTTCTTT.

This clonotype has a handful of counts. The chain carries TRBV9 and TRBJ1-2; D gene unclear. Per the germline V gene, CDR1 is SGDLS and CDR2 is YYNGEE. V lost 0 bases, J lost 2 bases, and 8 bases lay in between. CDR3 length: 14 residues. The CDR3, as DNA: TGTGCCAGCAGCGTAGCTACGACGAACTATGGCTACACCTTC. This sequence encodes CASSVATTNYGYTF.

In this sample, this clonotype turned up a few times. V gene TRBV19 combines with J gene TRBJ1-1; D gene ambiguous. The germline V gene has CDR1 LNHDA and CDR2 SQIVND (reference sequence). Trimming stripped 1 base from V and 5 bases from J, with 8 bases between. This CDR3 has 13 residues. CDR3 coding DNA: TGTGCCAGTAGTATAGGTCCGGTAACTGAAGCTTTCTTT. This sequence encodes CASSIGPVTEAFF.

The chain has TRBV20-1 and TRBJ2-5, with TRBD2 matching 8 bases. J gave up 1 base and V 8 bases, and 21 bases lay outside the gene matches. Looked up from germline, CDR1 is DFQATT and CDR2 is SNEGSKA (reference sequence). The length of the CDR3 is 18 residues. Here the CDR3 reads CSSQAFSGDYTFQETQYF. The CDR3 DNA sequence: TGCAGTTCCCAAGCCTTTAGCGGGGATTATACGTTCCAAGAGACCCAGTACTTC.

This clonotype was detected ten times or more. V and J are TRBV15 and TRBJ2-7; TRBD1 matches 9 bases. Germline CDR1 LNHNV, CDR2 YYDKDF (reference sequence). The V gene end was trimmed by 5 bases and the J gene end by 1 base; junction bases not matched to a gene: 6. The CDR3 length is 15 residues. CDR3 region: CATSRRDRDSYEQYF. As DNA, the CDR3 is TGTGCCACCAGCCGCCGGGACAGGGATTCCTACGAGCAGTACTTC.

This clonotype was seen a handful of times. The chain recombines TRBV28 with TRBJ1-3; D ambiguous. V shed 4 bases and J shed 2 bases, with 6 bases lying between them. Germline CDR1 is MDHEN and CDR2 is SYDVKM. This CDR3 comprises 13 residues. The CDR3 loop reads CASSSNPGNTIYF. In DNA, the CDR3 is TGTGCCAGCAGTTCCAATCCTGGAAACACCATATATTTT.

This clonotype was counted at least ten times. CDR3 nucleotides: TGTGCCAGCTCACCAATCGTCCCAGAGCAGTTCTTC. It encodes CASSPIVPEQFF. The genes are TRBV18 and TRBJ2-1; D is ambiguous. With 2 bases removed from V and 10 bases from J, the gap between germline ends came to 9 bases. The CDR3 consists of 12 residues. Germline CDR1 KGHSH, CDR2 LQKENI. The variable domain in full, completed from reference TRBV18 and TRBJ2-1, reads NAGVMQNPRHLVRRRGQEARLRCSPMKGHSHVYWYRQLPEEGLKFMVYLQKENIIDESGMPKERFSAEFPKEGPSILRIQQVVRGDSAAYFCASSPIVPEQFFGPGTRLTVL.

In this sample, this clonotype turned up many times. The J gene is TRBJ2-1, the V gene TRBV20-1, with D uncertain. This CDR3 has 18 residues. Trimming took 0 bases from V and 0 from J, leaving 18 bases between them. CDR1 and CDR2 (germline): DFQATT, SNEGSKA (reference sequence). This CDR3 is CSARDFTSMSDSYNEQFF. CDR3 bases: TGCAGTGCTAGAGATTTTACGAGCATGTCCGACTCCTACAATGAGCAGTTCTTC.

The table lists this clonotype with many counts. CDR3 nucleotides: TGTGCCAGCAGATCCTGGACTAGCTCTGGAAAAAATGAGCAGTTCTTC. It specifies CASRSWTSSGKNEQFF. The V gene is TRBV12-3 or TRBV12-4, the J gene TRBJ2-1; 8 positions match TRBD2. Trimming removed 6 bases from V and 7 bases from J; junction bases left unmatched: 14. There are 16 residues in the CDR3.

This clonotype was picked up a small number of times. V usage is TRBV30 and J usage is TRBJ2-1; 8 bases are a match to TRBD1. Germline V CDR1 and CDR2: GTSNPN, SVGIG (reference sequence). This CDR3 is 14 amino acids long. The V segment lost 1 base and the J segment 4 bases; nucleotides outside the gene matches: 3. CDR3 sequence (DNA): TGTGCCTGGAGTGGACAGGGGCATTACAATGAGCAGTTCTTC. This gives the protein CAWSGQGHYNEQFF.

This clonotype showed up many times. This sequence joins TRBV5-1 and TRBJ2-5, with 12 bases fitting TRBD2. Germline values: CDR1 SGHRS, CDR2 YFSETQ. CDR3 length: 18 residues. The V and J ends lost 4 bases and 2 bases, in that order; junction bases with no gene match: 12. In nucleotides, the CDR3 is TGCGCCAGCAGCGGACCCATGGAAGGACTAGCGGGACAAGAGACCCAGTACTTC. This codes for CASSGPMEGLAGQETQYF.

This clonotype was detected only a few times. This sequence joins TRBV27 and TRBJ2-7; TRBD2 aligns across 9 bases. Germline-derived CDR1 and CDR2 are MNHEY and SMNVEV (reference sequence). The length of the CDR3 is 15 residues. The J segment lost 2 bases and the V segment lost 3 bases, leaving 5 bases of the junction unmatched. CDR3 coding DNA: TGTGCCAGCAGTTTCTCGGCGGGAGGGCCCTACGAGCAGTACTTC. Its translation is CASSFSAGGPYEQYF.

This clonotype was seen repeatedly, ten times or more. The chain joins TRBV2 to TRBJ2-3; 13 bases map to TRBD2. CDR1 and CDR2 (germline): SNHLY, FYNNEI. CDR3 size: 19 residues. The V segment lost 7 bases and the J segment 0 bases; nucleotides outside the gene matches: 13. CDR3: CASIPPGLAGQYSTDTQYF. The CDR3 coding sequence is TGTGCCAGCATTCCTCCGGGACTAGCGGGGCAATATAGCACAGATACGCAGTATTTT. The full variable domain, in which reference TRBV2 and TRBJ2-3 provide the parts outside the CDR3, is EPEVTQTPSHQVTQMGQEVILRCVPISNHLYFYWYRQILGQKVEFLVSFYNNEISEKSEIFDDQFSVERPDGSNFTLKIRSTKLEDSAMYFCASIPPGLAGQYSTDTQYFGPGTRLTVL.